This TCR beta chain was captured by sequencing in a study of cytomegalovirus exposure and HLA in healthy donors. It was with 60 Vbeta and 13 Jbeta primers that the PCR ran. Assay used: immunoSEQ multiplex PCR; TCRdb lists only in-frame clones, some missing. Of about 160,000 clones listed, over 80% are singletons. Study-wide results and caveats: TCR beta chains numbering 150 to 200 were designated cytomegalovirus-associated. Sequencing probably produced one cluster of sequence variants that were highly shared. With DRB1 most and HLA-C fewest, TCR association rates differed between HLA loci in a later analysis.

As concerns this clone: Its target is not known.

Deletions cut 2 bases from V and 1 base from J, with 15 bases between. CDR1 is SGHAT and CDR2 is FQNNGV in the germline V gene. The CDR3 is made up of 16 amino acids. The receptor comes from a woman aged 45-59 years in good health and CMV-seropositive. The rearrangement links TRBV11-2 to TRBJ2-7, with D perhaps matching TRBD1 (6 bases). Sequenced input: PBMCs. CDR3: CASSLSGYRVSYEQYF. The DNA of the CDR3 is TGTGCCAGCAGCTTATCCGGATACAGGGTTTCCTACGAGCAGTACTTC.